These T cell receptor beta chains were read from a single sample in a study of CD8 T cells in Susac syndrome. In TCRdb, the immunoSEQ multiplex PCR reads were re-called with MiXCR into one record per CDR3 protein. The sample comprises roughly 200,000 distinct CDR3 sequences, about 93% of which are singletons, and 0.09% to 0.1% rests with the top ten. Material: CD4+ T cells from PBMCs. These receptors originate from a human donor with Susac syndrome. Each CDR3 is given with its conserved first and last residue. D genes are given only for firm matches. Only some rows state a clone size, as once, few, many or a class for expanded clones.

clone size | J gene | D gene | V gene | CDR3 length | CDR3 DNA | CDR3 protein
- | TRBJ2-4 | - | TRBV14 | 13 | TGTGCCAGCAGCCAAGATGGGCAGGGCATTCAGTACTTC | CASSQDGQGIQYF
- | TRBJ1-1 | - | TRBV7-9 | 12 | TGTGCCAGCAGCTTCTCCGGGCCTGAAGCTTTCTTT | CASSFSGPEAFF
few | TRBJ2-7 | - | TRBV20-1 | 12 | TGCAGTGCTATCGGGACCGCCTACGAGCAGTACTTC | CSAIGTAYEQYF
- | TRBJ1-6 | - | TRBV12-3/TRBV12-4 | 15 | TGTGCCAGCAGTTCAACGTCGGGAGTTTGGTCACCCCTCCACTTT | CASSSTSGVWSPLHF
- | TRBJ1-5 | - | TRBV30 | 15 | TGTGCCTGGACCGATCGGGGGGCGGGGAATCAGCCCCAGCATTTT | CAWTDRGAGNQPQHF
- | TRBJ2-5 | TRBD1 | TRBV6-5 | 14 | TGTGCCAGCAGTGATTCAGGGGGCTTCGAGACCCAGTACTTC | CASSDSGGFETQYF
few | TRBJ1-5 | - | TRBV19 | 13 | TGTGCCAGTAGTATTAGAGGAAATCAGCCCCAGCATTTT | CASSIRGNQPQHF
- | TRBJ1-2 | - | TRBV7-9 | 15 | TGTGCCAGCAGCTCACAATCAGACAGCTCCGATGGCTACACCTTC | CASSSQSDSSDGYTF
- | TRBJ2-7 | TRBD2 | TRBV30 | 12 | TGTGCCTGGCGCGCGGGAGCCTACGAGCAGTACTTC | CAWRAGAYEQYF
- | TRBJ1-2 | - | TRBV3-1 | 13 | TGTGCCAGCAGCCAGGGCAGGGACTCTGGCTACACCTTC | CASSQGRDSGYTF